Presented here are 26 T cell receptor beta chains from one specimen sequenced in a study of blood T cell repertoires in COVID-19 (dated by TCRdb to the early 2020s). Library creation used the immunoSEQ multiplex PCR assay. TCRdb retrieved this table from immuneACCESS and kept in-frame rearrangements only. Not all clones are present; in checked studies, unresolved V genes account for under half, and no reason is known for the remainder. The sample table records some 100,000 clones; 86% of these occur just once. 10% of the sample is held by the ten biggest clonotypes. The sequencing sample was made of peripheral blood. These receptors all stem from a man in his fifties with acute or convalescent COVID-19.

J is TRBJ1-5 and V is TRBV15; unclear D gene. This CDR3 is 13 amino acids long. Germline CDR1 and CDR2: LNHNV and YYDKDF (reference sequence). Trimming pared 1 base from V and 5 bases from J, leaving 6 bases between. CDR3 loop: CATSRGADQPQHF. In nucleotides, the CDR3 is TGTGCCACCAGCAGAGGAGCGGATCAGCCCCAGCATTTT.

This clone was seen a handful of times. The gene calls are TRBV4-1 and TRBJ2-4; 7 positions match TRBD2. This CDR3 contains 16 residues. Germline-derived CDR1 and CDR2 are MGHRA and YSYEKL. After removal of 0 bases from V and 12 bases from J, the junction contained 14 bases not matched to a gene. The CDR3 DNA reads TGCGCCAGCAGCCAAGATACAGGCAGCGGGGCATTGGCTCAGTACTTC. It specifies CASSQDTGSGALAQYF.

The V call is TRBV6-5, the J call TRBJ1-5; D is undetermined. The CDR3 is 13 amino acids. Germline CDR1 MNHEY, CDR2 SVGAGI. V shed 6 bases and J shed 4 bases, with 10 bases lying between them. CDR3 sequence (DNA): TGTGCCAGCAGCCACCCGGGGAATCAGCCCCAGCATTTT. Translation: CASSHPGNQPQHF.

The chain recombines TRBV7-2 with TRBJ2-7, with 7 bases lining up with TRBD2. Looked up from germline, CDR1 is SGHTA and CDR2 is FQGNSA. This CDR3 has 13 amino acids. After removal of 1 base from V and 6 bases from J, the junction contained 3 bases not matched to a gene. The CDR3 DNA reads TGTGCCAGCAGCTTAGTGGAGCGGGGCGAGCAGTACTTC. This sequence encodes CASSLVERGEQYF. Together with reference TRBV7-2 and TRBJ2-7, the CDR3 gives the full variable domain: GAGVSQSPSNKVTEKGKDVELRCDPISGHTALYWYRQSLGQGLEFLIYFQGNSAPDKSGLPSDRFSAERTGGSVSTLTIQRTQQEDSAVYLCASSLVERGEQYFGPGTRLTVT.

The V gene is TRBV6-5, the J gene TRBJ2-1; no definite D call. Germline values: CDR1 MNHEY, CDR2 SVGAGI. This CDR3 has 16 amino acids. Trimming left V 4 bases short and J 10 bases short, with 23 bases between. CDR3 residues: CASSSLSESSGREQFF. CDR3 DNA sequence: TGTGCCAGCAGTTCCCTCTCAGAGTCCTCAGGTCGCGAGCAGTTCTTC.

This clone was detected a few times. This chain uses TRBV18 with TRBJ2-5; D unresolved. This CDR3 contains 12 residues. Germline V gives CDR1 KGHSH, CDR2 LQKENI. Trimming stripped 8 bases from V and 0 bases from J, with 7 bases between. In DNA form, the CDR3 reads TGTGCCAGCAAAGACAACCAAGAGACCCAGTACTTC. Residues: CASKDNQETQYF.

CDR3 residues: CASRDWTGYADTQYF. DNA of the CDR3: TGTGCCAGCCGGGACTGGACAGGGTATGCAGATACGCAGTATTTT. This chain links TRBV27 with TRBJ2-3; TRBD1 matches at 8 bases. Germline CDR1 MNHEY, CDR2 SMNVEV (reference sequence). V lost 8 bases, J lost 4 bases, and 11 bases stayed unmatched. The CDR3 is 15 amino acids.

This clone occurred once. This chain uses TRBV13 with TRBJ1-4; D might be TRBD1 (5 bases). Germline CDR1 and CDR2: PRHDT and FYEKMQ (reference sequence). Trimming stripped 5 bases from V and 8 bases from J, with 9 bases between. CDR3 size: 12 residues. The CDR3 DNA reads as TGTGCCAGCAGCGTACCAGGGGAAAAACTGTTTTTT. It codes for CASSVPGEKLFF.

V and J are TRBV28 and TRBJ2-7; 10 nucleotides agree with TRBD2. Trimming at V came to 11 bases and at J to 0 bases, leaving 7 bases not matched to a gene. Germline loops: CDR1 MDHEN, CDR2 SYDVKM. The CDR3 runs to 14 residues. CDR3 sequence (DNA): TGTGCCGAATCACCTAGCGGGAGCTCCTACGAGCAGTACTTC. Translating gives CAESPSGSSYEQYF.

CDR3 in amino acids: CASSPMTVYEQYF. The DNA for the CDR3 is TGTGCCAGCAGCCCCATGACTGTTTACGAGCAGTACTTC. The rearrangement joins TRBV5-6 to TRBJ2-7; D ambiguous. CDR1 is SGHDT, CDR2 YYEEEE, per germline. The CDR3 totals 13 residues. V was trimmed by 4 bases and J by 4 bases, leaving 12 bases between them. Drawing the rest from reference TRBV5-6 and TRBJ2-7, the complete variable domain is DAGVTQSPTHLIKTRGQQVTLRCSPKSGHDTVSWYQQALGQGPQFIFQYYEEEERQRGNFPDRFSGHQFPNYSSELNVNALLLGDSALYLCASSPMTVYEQYFGPGTRLTVT.

This clone was detected once. In DNA, the CDR3 is TGTGCCAGCAGCTATGGGACAGGGGACACTGAAGCTTTCTTT. Residues: CASSYGTGDTEAFF. The chain couples TRBV5-6 to TRBJ1-1; 10 bases match TRBD1. The CDR3 has 14 amino acids. Germline V gene lookup returns CDR1 SGHDT and CDR2 YYEEEE. V trimming: 3 bases; J trimming: 3 bases; junction bases outside the gene matches: 2.

The chain employs TRBV11-2 and TRBJ2-3, with 11 bases matching TRBD1. With V trimmed by 4 bases and J by 4 bases, 4 bases remained unmatched. The CDR3 runs 15 residues. From germline, CDR1 is SGHAT and CDR2 FQNNGV. This chain's CDR3 is CASSSGQGGPDTQYF. The CDR3 region has the DNA TGTGCCAGCAGCTCGGGACAGGGGGGTCCAGATACGCAGTATTTT. Filled out from reference TRBV11-2 and TRBJ2-3, the complete variable domain reads EAGVAQSPRYKIIEKRQSVAFWCNPISGHATLYWYQQILGQGPKLLIQFQNNGVVDDSQLPKDRFSAERLKGVDSTLKIQPAKLEDSAVYLCASSSGQGGPDTQYFGPGTRLTVL.

This clone came up a few times. The chain has TRBV4-1 and TRBJ2-7; TRBD2 aligns across 8 bases. From germline, CDR1 is MGHRA and CDR2 YSYEKL. This CDR3 contains 15 residues. V trimming: 0 bases; J trimming: 5 bases; junction bases outside the gene matches: 6. The chain's CDR3 is CASSQDPLAGNEQYF. The CDR3 nucleotides are TGCGCCAGCAGCCAAGACCCCCTAGCGGGCAACGAGCAGTACTTC.

V and J are TRBV6-2 or TRBV6-3 and TRBJ1-5; 11 positions agree with TRBD1. With V trimmed by 5 bases and J by 0 bases, 6 bases remained unmatched. The CDR3 length is 17 residues. Germline assignment: CDR1 MNHEY and CDR2 SVGEGT. CDR3 in amino acids: CASSTTDRGLSNQPQHF. In DNA form, the CDR3 reads TGTGCCAGCAGTACCACGGACAGGGGGCTTAGCAATCAGCCCCAGCATTTT.

The chain joins TRBV4-1 to TRBJ2-1, with 11 nucleotides matching TRBD2. The CDR3 totals 18 residues. V lost 3 bases, J lost 0 bases, and 7 bases stayed unmatched. The V gene's germline CDR1 is MGHRA and CDR2 YSYEKL. CDR3 sequence reads: CASSQRLAGLYSYNEQFF. The DNA of the CDR3 is TGCGCCAGCAGCCAGAGACTAGCGGGACTCTACTCCTACAATGAGCAGTTCTTC.

The rearrangement links TRBV19 to TRBJ2-3; 9 bases agree with TRBD2. This CDR3 has 18 amino acids. With V trimmed by 3 bases and J by 4 bases, 14 bases remained unmatched. Germline assignment: CDR1 LNHDA and CDR2 SQIVND (reference sequence). CDR3 nucleotides: TGTGCCAGTAGTATTCGGGCTAGCGGGACTTTGGAAGCAGATACGCAGTATTTT. Its protein product is CASSIRASGTLEADTQYF.

The chain employs TRBV30 and TRBJ1-4; 8 bases align to TRBD1. The CDR3 totals 14 residues. Germline V lookup: CDR1 GTSNPN, CDR2 SVGIG (reference sequence). With V trimmed by 2 bases and J by 8 bases, 7 bases remained unmatched. The DNA for the CDR3 is TGTGCCTGGAGTTCAGACAGGGGAGGCGAAAAACTGTTTTTT. Amino acid sequence: CAWSSDRGGEKLFF.

The chain joins TRBV19 to TRBJ2-3, with a possible D match to TRBD2 (6 bases). The V and J ends lost 5 bases and 3 bases respectively, with 12 bases between them. The CDR3 length is 14 residues. Germline V lookup: CDR1 LNHDA, CDR2 SQIVND (reference sequence). The CDR3 nucleotides are TGTGCCAGTAGTTCCCCGGGACTGACAGATACGCAGTATTTT. Protein sequence: CASSSPGLTDTQYF. Full variable domain (missing parts from reference TRBV19 and TRBJ2-3): DGGITQSPKYLFRKEGQNVTLSCEQNLNHDAMYWYRQDPGQGLRLIYYSQIVNDFQKGDIAEGYSVSREKKESFPLTVTSAQKNPTAFYLCASSSPGLTDTQYFGPGTRLTVL.

The chain links TRBV7-9 to TRBJ2-3, with 10 bases matching TRBD2. This CDR3 is built from 20 residues. Germline V lookup: CDR1 SEHNR, CDR2 FQNEAQ (reference sequence). J gave up 0 bases and V 7 bases, and 19 bases lay outside the gene matches. The CDR3 DNA follows: TGTGCCAGCACCAATCCCGGCCGGCTAGCGGGAGAGACTAGCACAGATACGCAGTATTTT. Translated, it gives CASTNPGRLAGETSTDTQYF. The variable domain in full, with the rest retrieved from reference TRBV7-9 and TRBJ2-3, is DTGVSQNPRHKITKRGQNVTFRCDPISEHNRLYWYRQTLGQGPEFLTYFQNEAQLEKSRLLSDRFSAERPKGSFSTLEIQRTEQGDSAMYLCASTNPGRLAGETSTDTQYFGPGTRLTVL.

This clone showed up just once. The chain employs TRBV30 and TRBJ2-2; tentatively, D is TRBD2 (6 bases). V was shortened by 6 bases and J by 4 bases, with 18 bases between the two germline ends. The CDR3 runs 15 residues. Germline V gives CDR1 GTSNPN, CDR2 SVGIG (reference sequence). In DNA, the CDR3 is TGTGCCTGCGTCCCCACCTTGGGAGGCACCGGGGAGCTGTTTTTT. It specifies CACVPTLGGTGELFF.

Written as DNA, the CDR3 is TGCAGCGTTGAAACAGGGGAGTCGTATGGCTACACCTTC. This sequence encodes CSVETGESYGYTF. This chain links TRBV29-1 with TRBJ1-2; 7 positions match TRBD1. The CDR3 loop spans 13 amino acids. Trimming at V came to 2 bases and at J to 5 bases, leaving 5 bases not matched to a gene. CDR1 is SQVTM, CDR2 ANQGSEA, per germline.

The chain is built from TRBV2 and TRBJ1-1; TRBD1 might be the D (5 bases). V was trimmed by 4 bases and J by 0 bases, leaving 9 bases between them. The CDR3 is 14 residues long. Per the germline V gene, CDR1 is SNHLY and CDR2 is FYNNEI. CDR3 amino acids: CASSGRVVNTEAFF. CDR3 bases: TGTGCCAGCAGTGGCAGGGTTGTGAACACTGAAGCTTTCTTT.

The chain carries TRBV12-5 and TRBJ1-2; D gene uncertain. The length of the CDR3 is 14 residues. Trimming stripped 9 bases from V and 4 bases from J, with 18 bases between. Germline V gene lookup returns CDR1 LGHNT and CDR2 FRNRAP. This chain's CDR3 is CASSNWEGGYGYTF. Written as DNA, the CDR3 is TGTGCTAGCTCAAACTGGGAGGGCGGCTATGGCTACACCTTC.

The genes are TRBV27 and TRBJ2-5; 8 nucleotides align to TRBD2. This CDR3 spans 16 amino acids. J lost 2 bases, V lost 5 bases, and 10 bases had no gene match. Germline loops: CDR1 MNHEY, CDR2 SMNVEV (reference sequence). This chain's CDR3 is CASSPRRTGGQETQYF. CDR3 nucleotides: TGTGCCAGCAGTCCCCGGAGGACGGGAGGGCAAGAGACCCAGTACTTC.

Concerning this clone itself: Distinct nucleotide sequences in the sample also encode this CDR3. CDR3 loop: CASNFGQGNSPLHF. CDR3 nucleotide sequence: TGTGCCAGCAATTTCGGACAGGGTAATTCACCCCTCCACTTT. The chain links TRBV2 to TRBJ1-6; 8 positions agree with TRBD1. Germline V CDR1 and CDR2: SNHLY, FYNNEI. J lost 6 bases, V lost 7 bases, and 5 bases had no gene match. The CDR3 contains 14 residues.

This rearrangement joins TRBV29-1 to TRBJ1-4; the D gene is possibly TRBD1 (5 bases). The CDR3 consists of 13 residues. The germline V gene encodes CDR1 SQVTM and CDR2 ANQGSEA. Trimming pared 4 bases from V and 5 bases from J, leaving 11 bases between. Here the CDR3 reads CSVARGLNEKLFF. The CDR3, as DNA: TGCAGCGTTGCGAGGGGACTAAATGAAAAACTGTTTTTT.